One and the same sample provided the 6 T cell receptor beta chains below, sequenced in a study of spatial heterogeneity in lung cancer. TCRdb independently ran MiXCR on the 5' RACE reads; one entry per CDR3 protein. The sample has around 110,000 distinct CDR3 sequences; 9% to 15% are singletons. Indicated time point: blood at routine non-recurrence follow-up after resection. Sequencing was performed on whole RNA extracted from tumor and nontumor lung tissue, or from frozen PBMC, and the material was left unsorted. The specimen was PBMCs, collected at follow-up. The receptor set was obtained from a male donor with early-stage non-small cell lung cancer.

This chain uses TRBV7-9 with TRBJ2-7; D is possibly TRBD1 or TRBD2 (5 bases each). V lost 5 bases, J lost 2 bases, and 13 bases lay in between. The CDR3 totals 14 residues. Per the germline V gene, CDR1 is SEHNR and CDR2 is FQNEAQ (reference sequence). CDR3 sequence reads: CASSARDGPYEQYF. In DNA form, the CDR3 reads TGTGCCAGCAGCGCCCGGGACGGGCCCTACGAGCAGTACTTC.

CDR3 sequence: CASRPAWGARASYEQYF. CDR3 bases: TGTGCCAGCAGGCCCGCTTGGGGGGCCAGGGCGAGCTACGAGCAGTACTTC. This sequence joins TRBV27 and TRBJ2-7, with D tentatively TRBD1 or TRBD2 (6 bases each). Between the trimmed V and J ends, which lost 6 bases and 3 bases, there was a span of 24 bases. CDR3 size: 17 residues. From germline, CDR1 is MNHEY and CDR2 SMNVEV (reference sequence).

As regards this clonotype: A much larger clone is a single base away; this may be a read error. The rearrangement links TRBV5-1 to TRBJ1-1, with D maybe TRBD1 (5 bases). CDR1 is SGHRS, CDR2 YFSETQ, per germline. V gave up 4 bases and J gave up 5 bases, with 12 bases separating them. The CDR3 covers 13 residues. CDR3 in amino acids: CASSPVGVTEAFF. In DNA, the CDR3 is TGCGCCAGCAGCCCCGTGGGGGTTACTGAAGCTTTCTTT.

This clonotype showed up just a few times. The chain uses TRBV2 and TRBJ2-5; a possible D gene is TRBD1 (6 bases). Germline values: CDR1 SNHLY, CDR2 FYNNEI. The CDR3 sequence is 12 residues long. With 7 bases removed from V and 0 bases from J, the gap between germline ends came to 6 bases. Here the CDR3 reads CASNRDQETQYF. The CDR3 coding sequence is TGTGCCAGCAACAGGGACCAAGAGACCCAGTACTTC.

Ten or more counts support this clonotype. J is TRBJ1-1 and V is TRBV5-6; D is ambiguous. There are 13 residues in the CDR3. Germline-derived CDR1 and CDR2 are SGHDT and YYEEEE. The V gene lost 2 bases and the J gene lost 1 base, with 6 bases spanning the gap. The CDR3 spells CASSFYRNTEAFF. In DNA form, the CDR3 reads TGTGCCAGCAGCTTCTATAGGAACACTGAAGCTTTCTTT.

Only a few counts were recorded for this clonotype. The chain combines TRBV20-1 with TRBJ1-4; 11 nucleotides agree with TRBD1. The CDR3 length is 17 residues. The trim removed 6 bases at V and 6 bases at J, leaving 15 bases unmatched. Germline lookup yields CDR1 DFQATT and CDR2 SNEGSKA (reference sequence). The CDR3 nucleotides are TGCAGTGCGCCTGGACAGGGGGCCGCAAGGGTCGATGAAAAACTGTTTTTT. This gives the protein CSAPGQGAARVDEKLFF.